This T cell receptor beta chain was identified in a study of OX40 agonist ivuxolimab in advanced cancers. Patients with a history of autoimmune disease or on systemic immunosuppression were excluded. Germline CDR1 and CDR2: LNHDA and SQIVND (reference sequence). The CDR3 covers 12 residues. V lost 7 bases and J 7 bases, leaving 13 bases between the germline ends. Sequencing used immunoSEQ multiplex PCR; TCRdb keeps in-frame clones, though not all of them. The sample records about 81,000 clones, about 86% being singletons. Source: CD4+ or CD8+ T cells sorted from blood, taken in a trial of the OX40 agonist ivuxolimab. The TCR sequence derives from an adult with an advanced solid tumor such as melanoma, head and neck, liver or kidney cancer. The chain has TRBV19 and TRBJ1-2, with D hard to call. The CDR3 DNA reads TGTGCCAGTACCGCGCCGGTAATTGGCTACACCTTC. Protein: CASTAPVIGYTF.